A selection of T cell receptor beta chains follows, all from one sample in a study of blood T cell repertoires in COVID-19. Libraries were prepared by immunoSEQ multiplex PCR; TCRdb keeps only in-frame clonotypes and omits some of them. The profile shows 65,000 to 95,000 clones, 60% to 80% of them singletons. The material sequenced was peripheral blood. Receptor source: a man in his fifties or sixties with COVID-19, enrolled during active disease. Each CDR3 is given with its conserved first and last residue. A D gene is named only where the DNA matches it firmly. The size entry is marked missing in some rows and otherwise reads once, few, many or a size class.

>TRBJ2-5|NA|NA|TRBV2
TGTGCCAGCAGCTACGAGGGATTTAGGGATCAAGAGACCCAGTACTTC
CASSYEGFRDQETQYF
>TRBJ2-1|NA|TRBD1|TRBV5-4
TGTGCCAGCAGTTGGGACAGGGTCTCCTTGGATGAGCAGTTCTTC
CASSWDRVSLDEQFF
>TRBJ2-5|NA|TRBD2|TRBV4-3
TGCGCCAGCAGCCAGCTAGCGGGAGGCGGACGGGAGACCCAGTACTTC
CASSQLAGGGRETQYF
>TRBJ1-5|once|NA|TRBV6-4
TGTGCCAGCAGTGATAATGAGGGTTCTCAGCCCCAGCATTTT
CASSDNEGSQPQHF
>TRBJ2-7|NA|NA|TRBV21-1
TGTGCCAGCAGCGGGCCGTGCCGGACTAGCGGGAGTTGGAACTACGAGCAGTACTTC
CASSGPCRTSGSWNYEQYF
>TRBJ1-3|NA|NA|TRBV5-8
TGTGCCAGCAGATATTCTGGAAACACCATATATTTT
CASRYSGNTIYF
>TRBJ2-1|once|NA|TRBV6-2/TRBV6-3
TGTGCCAGCAGGTACTTCCAGGGGTCCCACAATGAGCAGTTCTTC
CASRYFQGSHNEQFF
>TRBJ2-3|NA|NA|TRBV7-2
TGTGCCAGCAGTTCCCCGCCCCGGGTAAGGAGCACAGATACGCAGTATTTT
CASSSPPRVRSTDTQYF
>TRBJ2-6|NA|NA|TRBV7-2
TGTGCCAGCAGCCCCGGACTTCCAAGCTCTGGGGCCAACGTCCTGACTTTC
CASSPGLPSSGANVLTF
>TRBJ2-3|NA|TRBD1|TRBV7-6
TGTGCCAGCAGTCAGGCCAGGGACAGGTCCTTAGATACGCAGTATTTT
CASSQARDRSLDTQYF
>TRBJ2-7|NA|NA|TRBV6-4
TGTGCCAGCAGCACCACCGGGACACGAACGACCTCCTACGAGCAGTACTTC
CASSTTGTRTTSYEQYF
>TRBJ2-7|NA|TRBD2|TRBV10-3
TGTGCCATCAGGGGGACTAGCGGGAGTTACGAGCAGTACTTC
CAIRGTSGSYEQYF
>TRBJ1-1|NA|NA|TRBV3-1/TRBV3-2
TGTGCCAGCAGCCAAGGATCCAGGGTAGTTACTGAAGCTTTCTTT
CASSQGSRVVTEAFF
>TRBJ2-7|NA|TRBD1|TRBV5-1
TGCGCCAGCAGCTTGGCCCCGGGACAGGGTACTCACGAGCAGTACTTC
CASSLAPGQGTHEQYF
>TRBJ1-1|NA|NA|TRBV5-1
TGCGCCAGCAGCCAGGATCCGCGGAGGGACACTGAAGCTTTCTTT
CASSQDPRRDTEAFF
>TRBJ1-6|NA|TRBD1|TRBV18
TGTGCCAGCTCACCACCAACAGGGGCCAGGGGTTCACCCCTCCACTTT
CASSPPTGARGSPLHF
>TRBJ1-4|few|TRBD1|TRBV19
TGTGCCAGTAGTATACATAATCCGGGACAGATGTTTTTT
CASSIHNPGQMFF
>TRBJ2-3|NA|TRBD2|TRBV3-1/TRBV3-2
TGTGCCAGCAGCCGACGTGGAGGAGCGGGAGTGAGTAGGACAGATACGCAGTATTTT
CASSRRGGAGVSRTDTQYF
>TRBJ2-7|NA|NA|TRBV4-1
TGCGCCAGCAGCCAGACTATAGGAGGCTCGCACTACGAGCAGTACTTC
CASSQTIGGSHYEQYF